A selection of T cell receptor beta chains follows, all from one sample in a study of blood T cells in healthy people across ages. TCRdb recomputed calls from the 5' RACE reads with MiXCR, one row per CDR3 protein. Here the sample spans hundreds of thousands of distinct CDR3 sequences, less than 25% being singletons. These data also featured in a second study, about T cells of mothers and their children.

Material: blood. These receptors originate from a boy aged 10-17 years in good health. CDR3s include the opening cysteine and the closing phenylalanine or tryptophan. The D gene is left open where the match is weak. Expanded clones are given a class, and other clones once, few, many or no size at all.

TRBJ2-3 TRBV28 . many CASSWPGTQYF TGTGCCAGCAGTTGGCCAGGTACGCAGTATTTT
TRBJ2-5 TRBV7-2 . few CAGSARQISQETQYF TGTGCCGGCAGCGCGCGACAGATTAGCCAAGAGACCCAGTACTTC
TRBJ1-4 TRBV9 . few CASSVGRINEKLFF TGTGCCAGCAGCGTAGGGCGGATTAATGAAAAACTGTTTTTT
TRBJ1-5 TRBV4-3 . . CASSQESPRVVDSNQPQHF TGCGCCAGCAGCCAAGAGTCGCCCAGGGTGGTCGATAGCAATCAGCCCCAGCATTTT
TRBJ2-7 TRBV27 . few CASRTGPSYSEQYF TGTGCCAGCAGGACGGGTCCCTCTTACTCCGAGCAGTACTTC
TRBJ2-3 TRBV24-1 . . CATRDSLTDTQYF TGTGCCACCAGAGACAGCCTCACAGATACGCAGTATTTT
TRBJ2-2 TRBV29-1 . few CSVEDERGKTGELFF TGCAGCGTTGAAGATGAGAGGGGTAAAACCGGGGAGCTGTTTTTT
TRBJ1-5 TRBV10-3 . few CAPERSNQPQHF TGTGCCCCCGAGCGTTCCAATCAGCCCCAGCATTTT
TRBJ2-7 TRBV7-3 TRBD1 . CASSYTGQGNEQYF TGTGCCAGCAGTTATACGGGACAGGGGAACGAGCAGTACTTC
TRBJ2-2 TRBV5-1 TRBD1 . CASETGTGRSNTGELFF TGCGCCAGCGAGACCGGGACAGGGAGGTCGAACACCGGGGAGCTGTTTTTT
TRBJ1-5 TRBV2 TRBD1 . CASIQGTGANQPQHF TGTGCCAGCATCCAAGGGACAGGTGCAAATCAGCCCCAGCATTTT
TRBJ2-1 TRBV15 TRBD2 . CATSRAPSGASGYNEQFF TGTGCCACCAGCAGAGCTCCCAGTGGGGCTAGCGGCTACAATGAGCAGTTCTTC
TRBJ1-4 TRBV20-1 TRBD1 . CSARPGQLNEKLFF TGCAGTGCTAGGCCGGGACAGCTTAATGAAAAACTGTTTTTT
TRBJ2-1 TRBV4-1 . . CASSQEGPNSGNEQFF TGCGCCAGCAGCCAAGAGGGCCCAAATAGTGGCAATGAGCAGTTCTTC
TRBJ1-1 TRBV29-1 TRBD1 . CSVASTGGNTEAFF TGCAGCGTTGCCTCGACAGGGGGGAACACTGAAGCTTTCTTT
TRBJ1-2 TRBV9 . few CASSPEGSPERLNYGYTF TGTGCCAGCAGCCCAGAGGGGTCCCCCGAACGTCTTAACTATGGCTACACCTTC
TRBJ2-5 TRBV6-5 . . CASSYYSPQVVSPQETQYF TGTGCCAGCAGTTACTATTCGCCCCAAGTGGTTAGCCCTCAAGAGACCCAGTACTTC
TRBJ1-5 TRBV28 . . CASSWRGGWQPQHF TGTGCCAGCAGTTGGAGGGGGGGATGGCAGCCCCAGCATTTT
TRBJ2-3 TRBV28 . many CASSLSYQGTDTQYF TGTGCCAGCAGTCTAAGTTATCAGGGCACAGATACGCAGTATTTT
TRBJ2-1 TRBV29-1 . few CSVLGNYNEQFF TGCAGCGTTTTGGGGAACTACAATGAGCAGTTCTTC
TRBJ1-2 TRBV7-9 TRBD1 few CASSLGTGYSYGYTF TGTGCCAGCAGCTTAGGGACAGGGTACTCCTATGGCTACACCTTC
TRBJ2-1 TRBV12-3/TRBV12-4 TRBD2 few CASSFPSGVHNEQFF TGTGCCAGCAGTTTCCCTAGCGGGGTCCACAATGAGCAGTTCTTC
TRBJ1-1 TRBV27 . . CASIVSSGGGEAFF TGTGCCAGCATCGTATCGTCGGGGGGGGGTGAAGCTTTCTTT
TRBJ2-5 TRBV4-3 . . CASSHTVHQKTQYF TGCGCCAGCAGCCACACAGTCCACCAAAAGACCCAGTACTTC
TRBJ2-2 TRBV7-6 . few CASSFADLSRELFF TGTGCCAGCAGCTTTGCGGACCTCTCCCGGGAGCTGTTTTTT
TRBJ2-1 TRBV27 . . CASSYPGVGGHEQFF TGTGCCAGCAGTTACCCCGGGGTGGGTGGACATGAGCAGTTCTTC
TRBJ2-5 TRBV20-1 . many CSAGLVNQKETQYF TGCAGTGCTGGTTTAGTCAACCAGAAAGAGACCCAGTACTTC
TRBJ1-1 TRBV3-1 . few CASGGPNTEAFF TGTGCCAGTGGGGGCCCCAACACTGAAGCTTTCTTT
TRBJ2-1 TRBV11-1 TRBD2 . CASSFQLAGVTEQFF TGTGCCAGCAGCTTTCAACTAGCGGGAGTTACAGAGCAGTTCTTC
TRBJ2-7 TRBV5-1 . . CASSPDIHSYEQYF TGCGCCAGCAGCCCCGACATCCACTCCTACGAGCAGTACTTC
TRBJ1-4 TRBV6-6 . . CASRTYPATNEKLFF TGTGCCAGCAGGACATACCCTGCAACTAATGAAAAACTGTTTTTT
TRBJ1-2 TRBV3-1 TRBD1 . CASSSKGVQGNYGYTF TGTGCCAGCAGCTCTAAGGGAGTACAGGGGAACTATGGCTACACCTTC
TRBJ2-1 TRBV6-2/TRBV6-3 TRBD2 few CASSWGLAGQQFF TGTGCCAGCAGTTGGGGACTAGCGGGACAGCAGTTCTTC
TRBJ2-5 TRBV28 TRBD2 few CASSLSRTSGGPVGETQYF TGTGCCAGCAGTTTATCCCGGACTAGCGGGGGACCAGTAGGGGAGACCCAGTACTTC
TRBJ1-4 TRBV7-9 . . CASSVGGGVSVGEKLFF TGTGCCAGCAGCGTCGGGGGAGGGGTCAGTGTTGGAGAAAAACTGTTTTTT
TRBJ1-2 TRBV12-3/TRBV12-4 . . CASSSLDFYGYTF TGTGCCAGCAGTTCCCTCGACTTCTATGGCTACACCTTC
TRBJ2-7 TRBV20-1 TRBD2 . CGARPSGRRVLYEQYF TGCGGTGCTAGGCCTAGCGGGAGGCGGGTTCTCTACGAGCAGTACTTC
TRBJ1-5 TRBV12-3/TRBV12-4 . many CASSPEGGNQPQHF TGTGCCAGCAGCCCCGAGGGGGGCAATCAGCCCCAGCATTTT
TRBJ2-2 TRBV5-1 . many CASSLGRPGRSTGELFF TGCGCCAGCAGCTTGGGCCGCCCGGGACGGTCCACCGGGGAGCTGTTTTTT
TRBJ1-2 TRBV12-3/TRBV12-4 TRBD1 few CASSLWDRDPYGYTF TGTGCCAGCAGTTTGTGGGACAGGGATCCCTATGGCTACACCTTC
TRBJ2-1 TRBV7-9 TRBD2 . CASSWEGPYNEQFF TGTGCCAGCAGTTGGGAGGGCCCCTACAATGAGCAGTTCTTC